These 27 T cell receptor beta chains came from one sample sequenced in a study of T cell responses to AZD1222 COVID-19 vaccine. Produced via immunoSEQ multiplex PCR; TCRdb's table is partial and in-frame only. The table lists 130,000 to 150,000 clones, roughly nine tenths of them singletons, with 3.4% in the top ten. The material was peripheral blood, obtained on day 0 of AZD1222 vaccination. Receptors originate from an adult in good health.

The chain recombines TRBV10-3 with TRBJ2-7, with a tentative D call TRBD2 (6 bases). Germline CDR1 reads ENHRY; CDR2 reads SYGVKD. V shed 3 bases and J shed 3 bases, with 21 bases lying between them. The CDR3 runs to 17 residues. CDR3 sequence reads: CAISEPTGPPGDYEQYF. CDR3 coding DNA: TGTGCCATCAGTGAACCGACGGGCCCCCCGGGAGACTACGAGCAGTACTTC.

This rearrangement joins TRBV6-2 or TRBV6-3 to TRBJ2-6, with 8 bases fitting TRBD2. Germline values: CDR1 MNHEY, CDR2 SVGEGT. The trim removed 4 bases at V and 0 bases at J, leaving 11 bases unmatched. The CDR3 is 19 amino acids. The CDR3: CASSSQRVAGYSGANVLTF. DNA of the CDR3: TGTGCCAGCAGTTCCCAGAGGGTAGCGGGGTACTCTGGGGCCAACGTCCTGACTTTC.

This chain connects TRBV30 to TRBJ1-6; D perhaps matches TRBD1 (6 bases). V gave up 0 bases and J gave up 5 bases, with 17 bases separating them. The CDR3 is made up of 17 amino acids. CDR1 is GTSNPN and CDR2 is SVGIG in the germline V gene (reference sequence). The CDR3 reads CAWSVRGVRGDNSPLHF. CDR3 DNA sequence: TGTGCCTGGAGTGTACGAGGGGTAAGGGGGGATAATTCACCCCTCCACTTT.

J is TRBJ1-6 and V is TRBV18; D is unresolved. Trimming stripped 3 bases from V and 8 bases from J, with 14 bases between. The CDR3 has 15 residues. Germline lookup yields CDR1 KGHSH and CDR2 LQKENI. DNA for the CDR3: TGTGCCAGCTCACCCGCTCGGGGATGGGATTCACCCCTCCACTTT. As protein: CASSPARGWDSPLHF.

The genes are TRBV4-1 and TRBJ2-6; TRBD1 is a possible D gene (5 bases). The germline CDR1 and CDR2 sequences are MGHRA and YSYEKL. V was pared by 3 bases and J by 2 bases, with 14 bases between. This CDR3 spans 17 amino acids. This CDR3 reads CASSQLPSGTGANVLTF. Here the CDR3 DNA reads TGCGCCAGCAGCCAGCTCCCATCAGGGACTGGGGCCAACGTCCTGACTTTC.

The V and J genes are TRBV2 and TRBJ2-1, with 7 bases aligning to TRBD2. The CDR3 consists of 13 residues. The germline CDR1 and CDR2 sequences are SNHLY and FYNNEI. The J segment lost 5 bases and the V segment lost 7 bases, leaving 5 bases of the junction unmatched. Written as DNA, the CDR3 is TGTGCCAGCACGCGGGAGAGGAACAATGAGCAGTTCTTC. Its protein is CASTRERNNEQFF.

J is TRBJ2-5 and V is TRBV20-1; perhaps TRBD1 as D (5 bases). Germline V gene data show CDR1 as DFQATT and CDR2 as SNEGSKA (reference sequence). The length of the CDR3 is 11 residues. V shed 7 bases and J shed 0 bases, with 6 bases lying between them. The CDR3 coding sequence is TGCAGTGGACAGAACCAAGAGACCCAGTACTTC. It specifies CSGQNQETQYF.

The CDR3 is CATTDRVSGTQYF. For the CDR3, the DNA is TGTGCCACCACGGACAGGGTATCAGGTACGCAGTATTTT. The V gene is TRBV24-1, the J gene TRBJ2-3, with 8 bases matching TRBD1. Germline CDR1 reads KGHDR; CDR2 reads SFDVKD. The ends lost 8 bases at V and 8 bases at J; junction bases unmatched: 8. This CDR3 has 13 residues.

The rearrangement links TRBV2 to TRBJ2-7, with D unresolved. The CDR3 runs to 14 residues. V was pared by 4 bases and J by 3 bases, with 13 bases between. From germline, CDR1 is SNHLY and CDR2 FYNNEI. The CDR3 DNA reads TGTGCCAGCAGTGGGGTTCAACCCGTCTACGAGCAGTACTTC. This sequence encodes CASSGVQPVYEQYF. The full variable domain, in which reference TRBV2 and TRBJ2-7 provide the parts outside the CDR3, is EPEVTQTPSHQVTQMGQEVILRCVPISNHLYFYWYRQILGQKVEFLVSFYNNEISEKSEIFDDQFSVERPDGSNFTLKIRSTKLEDSAMYFCASSGVQPVYEQYFGPGTRLTVT.

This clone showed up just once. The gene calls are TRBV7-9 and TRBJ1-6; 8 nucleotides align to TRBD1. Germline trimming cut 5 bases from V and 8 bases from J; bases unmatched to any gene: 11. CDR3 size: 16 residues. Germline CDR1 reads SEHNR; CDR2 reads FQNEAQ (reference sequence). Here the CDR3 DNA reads TGTGCCAGCAGCGCCCCAGGGGGCCCCGACGATTCACCCCTCCACTTT. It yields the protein CASSAPGGPDDSPLHF.

CDR3 residues: CASHGANRKLNYGYTF. CDR3 DNA: TGTGCCAGCCACGGCGCAAACAGGAAATTAAACTATGGCTACACCTTC. V usage is TRBV2 and J usage is TRBJ1-2; D perhaps matches TRBD1 (5 bases). Between the trimmed V and J ends, which lost 8 bases and 2 bases, there was a span of 21 bases. The germline CDR1 and CDR2 sequences are SNHLY and FYNNEI. The CDR3 consists of 16 residues. Variable domain in full (rest from reference TRBV2 and TRBJ1-2): EPEVTQTPSHQVTQMGQEVILRCVPISNHLYFYWYRQILGQKVEFLVSFYNNEISEKSEIFDDQFSVERPDGSNFTLKIRSTKLEDSAMYFCASHGANRKLNYGYTFGSGTRLTVV.

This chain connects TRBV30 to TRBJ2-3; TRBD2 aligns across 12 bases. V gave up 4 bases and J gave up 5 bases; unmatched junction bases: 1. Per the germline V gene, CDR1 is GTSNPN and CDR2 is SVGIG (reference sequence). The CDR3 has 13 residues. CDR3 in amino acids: CAWTSGGGDTQYF. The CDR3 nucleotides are TGTGCCTGGACTAGCGGGGGGGGAGATACGCAGTATTTT.

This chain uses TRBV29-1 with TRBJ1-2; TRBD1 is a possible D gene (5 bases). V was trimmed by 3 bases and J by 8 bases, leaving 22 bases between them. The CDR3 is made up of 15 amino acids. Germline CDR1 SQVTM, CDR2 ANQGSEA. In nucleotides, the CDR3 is TGCAGCGTTGATCGGGCCGGGACGGGGACTGGAGGCTACACCTTC. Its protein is CSVDRAGTGTGGYTF. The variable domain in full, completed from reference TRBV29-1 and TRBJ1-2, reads SAVISQKPSRDICQRGTSLTIQCQVDSQVTMMFWYRQQPGQSLTLIATANQGSEATYESGFVIDKFPISRPNLTFSTLTVSNMSPEDSSIYLCSVDRAGTGTGGYTFGSGTRLTVV.

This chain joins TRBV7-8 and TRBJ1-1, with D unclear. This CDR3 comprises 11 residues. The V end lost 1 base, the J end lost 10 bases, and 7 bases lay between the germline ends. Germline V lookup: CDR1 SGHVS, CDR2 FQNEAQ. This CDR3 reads CASSLGVGAFF. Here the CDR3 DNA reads TGTGCCAGCAGCTTAGGAGTGGGAGCTTTCTTT.

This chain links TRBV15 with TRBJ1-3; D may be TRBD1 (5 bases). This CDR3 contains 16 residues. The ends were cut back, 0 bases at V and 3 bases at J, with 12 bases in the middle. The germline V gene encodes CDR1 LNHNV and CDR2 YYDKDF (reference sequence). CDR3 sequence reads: CATSRDLGPLGNTIYF. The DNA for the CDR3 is TGTGCCACCAGCAGAGATTTGGGGCCCCTTGGAAACACCATATATTTT.

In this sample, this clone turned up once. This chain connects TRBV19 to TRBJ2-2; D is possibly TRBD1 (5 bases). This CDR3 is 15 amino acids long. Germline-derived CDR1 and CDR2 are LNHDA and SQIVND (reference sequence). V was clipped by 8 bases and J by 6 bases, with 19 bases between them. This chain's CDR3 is CASSDRAPRPGELFF. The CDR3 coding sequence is TGTGCCAGTTCCGACAGAGCTCCAAGGCCCGGGGAGCTGTTTTTT.

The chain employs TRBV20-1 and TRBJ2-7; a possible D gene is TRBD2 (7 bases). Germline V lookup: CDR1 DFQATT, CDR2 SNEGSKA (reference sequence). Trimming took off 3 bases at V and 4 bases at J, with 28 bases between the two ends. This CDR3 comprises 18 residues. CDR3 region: CSASIGAIGGGAFYEQYF. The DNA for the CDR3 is TGCAGTGCTAGTATTGGGGCAATTGGTGGGGGGGCGTTTTACGAGCAGTACTTC.

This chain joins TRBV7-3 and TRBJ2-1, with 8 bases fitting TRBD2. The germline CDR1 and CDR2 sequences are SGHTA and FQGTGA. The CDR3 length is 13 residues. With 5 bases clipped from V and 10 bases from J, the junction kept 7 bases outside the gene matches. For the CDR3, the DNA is TGTGCCAGCAGCCCCACGCGGGGGGACGAGCAGTTCTTC. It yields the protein CASSPTRGDEQFF.

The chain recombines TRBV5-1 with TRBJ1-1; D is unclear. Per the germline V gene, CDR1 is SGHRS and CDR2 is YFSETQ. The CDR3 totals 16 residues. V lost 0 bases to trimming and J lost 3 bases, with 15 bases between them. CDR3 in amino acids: CASSLGFKGSYTEAFF. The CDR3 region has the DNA TGCGCCAGCAGCTTGGGATTTAAGGGCAGTTACACTGAAGCTTTCTTT.

The CDR3 sequence: CATSDPIGEQFF. The CDR3, as DNA: TGTGCCACCAGTGATCCTATAGGTGAGCAGTTCTTC. This chain uses TRBV24-1 with TRBJ2-1; D remains ambiguous. The CDR3 has 12 residues. V was shortened by 3 bases and J by 9 bases, with 8 bases between the two germline ends. Germline V gene data show CDR1 as KGHDR and CDR2 as SFDVKD.

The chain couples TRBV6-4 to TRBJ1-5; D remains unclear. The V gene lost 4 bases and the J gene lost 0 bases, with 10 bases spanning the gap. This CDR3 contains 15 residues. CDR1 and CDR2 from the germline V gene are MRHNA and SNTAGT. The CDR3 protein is CASSVFHDSNQPQHF. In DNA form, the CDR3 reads TGTGCCAGCAGTGTCTTCCACGATAGCAATCAGCCCCAGCATTTT.

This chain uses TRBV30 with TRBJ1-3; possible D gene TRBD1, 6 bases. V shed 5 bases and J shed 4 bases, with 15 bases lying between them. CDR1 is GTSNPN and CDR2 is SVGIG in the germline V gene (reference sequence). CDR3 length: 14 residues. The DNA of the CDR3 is TGTGCCTGGGCCGACGACAGGTTAGGAAACACCATATATTTT. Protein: CAWADDRLGNTIYF.

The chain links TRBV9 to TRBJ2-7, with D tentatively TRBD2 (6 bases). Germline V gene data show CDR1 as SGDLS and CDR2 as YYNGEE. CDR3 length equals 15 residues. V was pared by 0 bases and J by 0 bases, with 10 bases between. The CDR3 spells CASSVETGVSYEQYF. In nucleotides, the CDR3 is TGTGCCAGCAGCGTAGAGACGGGGGTCTCCTACGAGCAGTACTTC.

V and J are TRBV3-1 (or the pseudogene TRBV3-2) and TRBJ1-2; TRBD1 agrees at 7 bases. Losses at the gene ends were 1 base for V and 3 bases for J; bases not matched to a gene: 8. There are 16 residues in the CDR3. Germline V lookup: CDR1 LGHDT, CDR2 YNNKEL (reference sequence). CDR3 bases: TGTGCCAGCAGCCAAGTCGTTCTTGGGACAGACTATGGCTACACCTTC. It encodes CASSQVVLGTDYGYTF.

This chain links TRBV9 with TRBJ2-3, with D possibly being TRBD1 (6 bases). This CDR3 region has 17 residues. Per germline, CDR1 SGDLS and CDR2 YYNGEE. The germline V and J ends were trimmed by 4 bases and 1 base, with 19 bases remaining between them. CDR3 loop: CASSLAPGQPGTDTQYF. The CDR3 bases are TGTGCCAGCAGCCTAGCCCCCGGACAGCCGGGCACAGATACGCAGTATTTT.

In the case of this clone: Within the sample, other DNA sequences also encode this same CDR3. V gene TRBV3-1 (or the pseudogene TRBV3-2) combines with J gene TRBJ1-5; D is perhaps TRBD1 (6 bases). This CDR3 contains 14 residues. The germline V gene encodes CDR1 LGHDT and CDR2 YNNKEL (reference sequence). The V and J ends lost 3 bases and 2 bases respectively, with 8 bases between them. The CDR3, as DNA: TGTGCCAGCAGCCAGGGGGCGGGCAATCAGCCCCAGCATTTT. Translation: CASSQGAGNQPQHF.

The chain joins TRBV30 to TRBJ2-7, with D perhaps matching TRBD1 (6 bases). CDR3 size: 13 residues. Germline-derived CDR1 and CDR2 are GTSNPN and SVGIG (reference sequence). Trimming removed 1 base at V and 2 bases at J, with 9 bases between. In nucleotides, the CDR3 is TGTGCCTGGAGTGCCCAGGGGCCCTACGAGCAGTACTTC. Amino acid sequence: CAWSAQGPYEQYF. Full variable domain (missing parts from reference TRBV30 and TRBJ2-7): SQTIHQWPATLVQPVGSPLSLECTVEGTSNPNLYWYRQAAGRGLQLLFYSVGIGQISSEVPQNLSASRPQDRQFILSSKKLLLSDSGFYLCAWSAQGPYEQYFGPGTRLTVT.